The 5 T cell receptor beta chains presented below share a single source sample, sequenced in a study of T cell changes during pregnancy in multiple sclerosis. Using immunoSEQ multiplex PCR, the repertoire was profiled, and TCRdb retains in-frame clones only, with some absent. The data contain some 99,000 clones, roughly 92% of them seen just once; the ten biggest clones take up roughly 0.99%. The sample here was peripheral blood, taken after pregnancy. The receptors originated from a female donor with multiple sclerosis, enrolled in a pregnancy study.

This chain uses TRBV25-1 with TRBJ2-2; TRBD1 is a possible D gene (6 bases). The length of the CDR3 is 16 residues. The germline V and J ends were trimmed by 2 bases and 4 bases, with 14 bases remaining between them. Germline CDR1 and CDR2: MGHDK and SYGVNS. CDR3 coding DNA: TGTGCCAGCAGTGAAACCCAGACAGGCGTCACCGGGGAGCTGTTTTTT. Translation gives CASSETQTGVTGELFF.

The chain links TRBV19 to TRBJ1-1; D ambiguous. V was pared by 2 bases and J by 6 bases, with 4 bases between. The CDR3 is made up of 11 amino acids. Germline CDR1 reads LNHDA; CDR2 reads SQIVND (reference sequence). The CDR3 DNA reads TGTGCCAGTAGTATACAGTCTGAAGCTTTCTTT. Translating gives CASSIQSEAFF. Complete variable domain (other parts from reference TRBV19 and TRBJ1-1): DGGITQSPKYLFRKEGQNVTLSCEQNLNHDAMYWYRQDPGQGLRLIYYSQIVNDFQKGDIAEGYSVSREKKESFPLTVTSAQKNPTAFYLCASSIQSEAFFGQGTRLTVV.

This chain connects TRBV29-1 to TRBJ1-1; no clear D. CDR3 length: 16 residues. Germline loops: CDR1 SQVTM, CDR2 ANQGSEA. Between the trimmed V and J ends, which lost 4 bases and 1 base, there was a span of 19 bases. This CDR3 reads CSVVTRGGRQNTEAFF. CDR3 nucleotides: TGCAGCGTTGTGACGAGAGGCGGTCGCCAGAACACTGAAGCTTTCTTT.

The chain combines TRBV7-9 with TRBJ1-1, with 7 bases that match TRBD1. CDR3 length: 15 residues. J gave up 3 bases and V 5 bases, and 9 bases lay outside the gene matches. The germline gives CDR1 SEHNR, CDR2 FQNEAQ (reference sequence). For the CDR3, the DNA is TGTGCCAGCAGCCCAGGGGGGATGAGGGACACTGAAGCTTTCTTT. Amino acid sequence: CASSPGGMRDTEAFF.

The gene calls are TRBV7-9 and TRBJ2-1; 7 nucleotides match TRBD2. Unmatched junction bases numbered 5, after V lost 1 base and J lost 5 bases. This CDR3 is built from 15 residues. The germline V gene has CDR1 SEHNR and CDR2 FQNEAQ (reference sequence). DNA for the CDR3: TGTGCCAGCAGCTTAGGTACTAGCGATAACAATGAGCAGTTCTTC. It codes for CASSLGTSDNNEQFF.